These 13 T cell receptor beta chains came from one sample sequenced in a study of cytomegalovirus exposure and HLA in healthy donors. The PCR made use of 60 Vbeta and 13 Jbeta primers. Method: immunoSEQ multiplex PCR; TCRdb's copy keeps in-frame clones and lacks some. The table has 150,000 or so clones, around 78% seen once. The source material was PBMCs. The receptors come from a woman between 40 and 50 years old in good health and CMV-seronegative.

As to this clone: The DNA is left out, because the CDR3 cannot be placed on it with certainty; the CDR3 is given as TCRdb lists it. The identical CDR3 is also encoded by other nucleotide sequences in the sample. The chain recombines TRBV28 with TRBJ1-6; the table gives TRBD1 as D, unverified against the DNA. The CDR3 has 12 residues if both end residues are counted. Germline-derived CDR1 and CDR2 are MDHEN and SYDVKM. CDR3: CASSLFGTGAHF.

This sequence joins TRBV12-1 and TRBJ2-1; the table's TRBD1 call for D was not verified on the DNA. TRBV12-1 is classified as a pseudogene. The CDR3 loop spans 17 amino acids. The CDR3 DNA follows: TGTGCCAGCAGCTTTGCAAGGGGCGAAGACCCCCACAATGAGCAGTTCTTC. Residues: CASSFARGEDPHNEQFF.

This clone has a single count. The chain uses TRBV28 and TRBJ2-3; 7 positions agree with TRBD1. V shed 6 bases and J 3 bases; nucleotides not matched to a gene: 18. The length of the CDR3 is 18 residues. Germline values: CDR1 MDHEN, CDR2 SYDVKM. The CDR3 loop is CASRSWGITGEGTDTQYF. The CDR3 DNA reads as TGTGCCAGCAGGAGTTGGGGGATTACAGGGGAAGGAACAGATACGCAGTATTTT.

The rearrangement links TRBV28 to TRBJ1-2; a weak D match, TRBD1 (6 bases). Trimming took off 6 bases at V and 4 bases at J, with 15 bases between the two ends. CDR3 size: 14 residues. The V gene's germline CDR1 is MDHEN and CDR2 SYDVKM. The CDR3 nucleotides are TGTGCCAGCAGAACCGGACAGTTAATCTATGGCTACACCTTC. Amino acids: CASRTGQLIYGYTF.

The gene calls are TRBV5-1 and TRBJ2-7; 10 bases map to TRBD1. This CDR3 region has 14 residues. Germline lookup yields CDR1 SGHRS and CDR2 YFSETQ. With V trimmed by 4 bases and J by 7 bases, 8 bases remained unmatched. The CDR3 DNA reads TGCGCCAGCAGCGGCGGGACAGGGGTAATGGAGCAGTACTTC. Translated, it gives CASSGGTGVMEQYF.

This rearrangement joins TRBV5-6 to TRBJ2-2; the match to TRBD2 covers 11 bases. Per germline, CDR1 SGHDT and CDR2 YYEEEE. J lost 4 bases, V lost 4 bases, and 9 bases had no gene match. The CDR3 sequence is 17 residues long. In DNA form, the CDR3 reads TGTGCCAGCAGCCCGCTTAGCGGGGGGGCGGGCACCGGGGAGCTGTTTTTT. Residues: CASSPLSGGAGTGELFF.

The rearrangement links TRBV7-9 to TRBJ2-3; a possible D gene is TRBD2 (6 bases). Trimming stripped 5 bases from V and 5 bases from J, with 20 bases between. CDR1 is SEHNR, CDR2 FQNEAQ, per germline (reference sequence). This CDR3 spans 16 amino acids. For the CDR3, the DNA is TGTGCCAGCAGCCGCGCGCTTGGGGGGACCTTAGATACGCAGTATTTT. The encoded protein is CASSRALGGTLDTQYF. Together with reference TRBV7-9 and TRBJ2-3, the CDR3 gives the full variable domain: DTGVSQNPRHKITKRGQNVTFRCDPISEHNRLYWYRQTLGQGPEFLTYFQNEAQLEKSRLLSDRFSAERPKGSFSTLEIQRTEQGDSAMYLCASSRALGGTLDTQYFGPGTRLTVL.

This chain joins TRBV27 and TRBJ1-1, with TRBD1 matching over 7 bases. Germline trimming cut 8 bases from V and 5 bases from J; bases unmatched to any gene: 11. The CDR3 is 14 amino acids. Germline V gene sequence: CDR1 MNHEY, CDR2 SMNVEV (reference sequence). Here the CDR3 reads CASGFLQGKTEAFF. The CDR3 nucleotides are TGTGCCAGCGGATTCCTACAGGGGAAAACTGAAGCTTTCTTT.

The V call is TRBV7-6, the J call TRBJ2-1; 9 bases align to TRBD1. The trim removed 4 bases at V and 8 bases at J, leaving 3 bases unmatched. Germline CDR1 is SGHVS and CDR2 is FNYEAQ. This CDR3 is built from 13 residues. In nucleotides, the CDR3 is TGTGCCAGCAGCTCCTACAGGGGGCATGAGCAGTTCTTC. It encodes CASSSYRGHEQFF.

The chain has TRBV2 and TRBJ2-5, with unresolved D. V was clipped by 4 bases and J by 0 bases, with 21 bases between them. The CDR3 extends over 18 amino acids. In germline, CDR1 is SNHLY, CDR2 FYNNEI. DNA of the CDR3: TGTGCCAGCAGTGTCCTAGAGGTCCTAAAGTTGTACCAAGAGACCCAGTACTTC. As protein: CASSVLEVLKLYQETQYF.

The rearrangement uses TRBV5-5 and TRBJ1-2; tentatively, D is TRBD1 (6 bases). The length of the CDR3 is 13 residues. CDR1 is SGHKS, CDR2 YYEKEE, per germline (reference sequence). With 7 bases removed from V and 4 bases from J, the gap between germline ends came to 14 bases. The CDR3 sequence is CASGGGKFYGYTF. As DNA, the CDR3 is TGTGCCAGCGGGGGGGGCAAGTTCTATGGCTACACCTTC.

V is TRBV5-6 and J is TRBJ2-5, with 7 positions matching TRBD2. The J call may be wrong; the DNA end is better matched by TRBJ2-7. This CDR3 is built from 15 residues. Germline V gene data show CDR1 as SGHDT and CDR2 as YYEEEE. The CDR3, as DNA: TGTGCCAGCAGCTTGGCTCGGCTAGCGGCGGCCGAGCAGTACTTC. Protein sequence: CASSLARLAAAEQYF.

The rearrangement links TRBV6-6 to TRBJ1-1, with D maybe TRBD1 (5 bases). CDR1 MNHNY and CDR2 SVGAGI come from the germline V gene (reference sequence). V lost 3 bases and J lost 1, with 12 bases in between. CDR3 length: 15 residues. CDR3 coding DNA: TGTGCCAGCAGTTATCTCGTACAGGCGAACACTGAAGCTTTCTTT. Protein sequence: CASSYLVQANTEAFF.